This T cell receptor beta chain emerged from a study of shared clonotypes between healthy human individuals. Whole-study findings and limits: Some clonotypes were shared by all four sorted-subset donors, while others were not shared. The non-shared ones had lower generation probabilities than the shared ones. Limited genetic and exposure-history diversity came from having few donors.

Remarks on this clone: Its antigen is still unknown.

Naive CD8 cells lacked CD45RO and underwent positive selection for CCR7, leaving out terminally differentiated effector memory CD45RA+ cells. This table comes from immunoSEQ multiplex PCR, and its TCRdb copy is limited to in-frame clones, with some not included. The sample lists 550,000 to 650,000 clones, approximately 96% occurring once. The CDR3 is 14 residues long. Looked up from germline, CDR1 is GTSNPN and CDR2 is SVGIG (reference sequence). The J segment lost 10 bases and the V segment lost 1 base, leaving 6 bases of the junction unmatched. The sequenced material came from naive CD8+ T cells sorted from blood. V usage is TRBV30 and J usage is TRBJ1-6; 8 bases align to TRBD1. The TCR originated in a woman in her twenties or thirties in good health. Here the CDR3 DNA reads TGTGCCTGGAGTGGAGGACAGGGTTCCTCACCCCTCCACTTT. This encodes CAWSGGQGSSPLHF.